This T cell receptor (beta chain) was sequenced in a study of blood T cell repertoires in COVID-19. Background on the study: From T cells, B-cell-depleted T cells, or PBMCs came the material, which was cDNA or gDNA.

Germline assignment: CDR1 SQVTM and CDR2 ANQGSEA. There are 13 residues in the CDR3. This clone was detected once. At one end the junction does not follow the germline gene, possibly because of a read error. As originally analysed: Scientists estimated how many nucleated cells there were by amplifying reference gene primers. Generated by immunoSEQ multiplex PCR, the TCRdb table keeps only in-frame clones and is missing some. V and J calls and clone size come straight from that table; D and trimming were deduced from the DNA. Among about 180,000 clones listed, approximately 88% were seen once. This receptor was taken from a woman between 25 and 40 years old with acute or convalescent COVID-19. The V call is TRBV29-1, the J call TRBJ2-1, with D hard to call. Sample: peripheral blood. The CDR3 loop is CSVKDGTTNEQFF. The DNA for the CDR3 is TGCAGCGTTAAAGATGGTACAACCAATGAGCAGTTCTTC.